The T cell receptor beta chain under discussion was sequenced for a study of blood T cell repertoires in COVID-19. Study details: COVID-19 samples from acute and convalescent phases originated in the United States, Italy and Spain.

Authors' data handling: Nucleated cell counts were estimated from reference gene primer amplification. The table came from immunoSEQ multiplex PCR; TCRdb's copy has only in-frame clones and leaves some out. The V and J calls and clone size are taken from that table; D and trimming were inferred from the DNA. The repertoire has hundreds of thousands of clones, 87% of them found once; the top ten carry approximately 7.8%. This TCR was sampled from a woman aged 50 to 65 who had recovered from COVID-19. Sequencing input: peripheral blood.

For the CDR3, the DNA is TGTGCCAGCAGCGGGACAGTTAATTCACCCCTCCACTTT. Its translation: CASSGTVNSPLHF. The J gene is TRBJ1-6, the V gene TRBV9, with D perhaps matching TRBD1 (6 bases). V shed 3 bases and J shed 6 bases, with 7 bases lying between them. The V gene's germline CDR1 is SGDLS and CDR2 YYNGEE. The CDR3 is made up of 13 amino acids.